The 32 T cell receptor beta chains listed next were all sequenced from one sample in a study of shared clonotypes between healthy human individuals. The table came from immunoSEQ multiplex PCR; TCRdb's copy has only in-frame clones and leaves some out. The sample has fewer than 850,000 clones; more than 70% are singletons. The sequenced sample consisted of memory CD4+ T cells sorted from blood. Subset here: CD45RA-negative fraction. These TCRs come from a woman aged 30 to 39 in good health.

This sequence joins TRBV29-1 and TRBJ2-1; D is uncertain. Germline V gives CDR1 SQVTM, CDR2 ANQGSEA. The CDR3 extends over 13 amino acids. V dropped 7 bases and J dropped 4 bases, with 14 bases sitting between them. The CDR3 sequence is CSAHPYAYNEQFF. For the CDR3, the DNA is TGCAGCGCGCACCCGTATGCATACAATGAGCAGTTCTTC.

The V and J genes are TRBV19 and TRBJ2-5; no clear D. The CDR3 totals 13 residues. Germline V gene lookup returns CDR1 LNHDA and CDR2 SQIVND (reference sequence). The V end was cut by 7 bases, the J end by 4 bases, with 13 bases between. CDR3 nucleotides: TGTGCCAGTACGGAGAACGATGGAGAGACCCAGTACTTC. Protein sequence: CASTENDGETQYF.

This clone came up many times. This rearrangement joins TRBV19 to TRBJ2-1; 7 bases line up with TRBD2. The CDR3 loop spans 14 amino acids. The V gene's germline CDR1 is LNHDA and CDR2 SQIVND (reference sequence). V gave up 3 bases and J gave up 9 bases; unmatched junction bases: 8. The CDR3 DNA reads TGTGCCAGTAGTATCCCCGGTGGGGGGGGTGAGCAGTTCTTC. Amino acid sequence: CASSIPGGGGEQFF.

This clone was picked up a small number of times. V gene TRBV6-5 combines with J gene TRBJ1-4; possible D gene TRBD1, 5 bases. The V end lost 2 bases, the J end lost 4 bases, and 11 bases lay between the germline ends. The CDR3 sequence is 15 residues long. The V gene's germline CDR1 is MNHEY and CDR2 SVGAGI. CDR3 amino acids: CASSYLRGLNEKLFF. Here the CDR3 DNA reads TGTGCCAGCAGTTACCTACGGGGACTTAATGAAAAACTGTTTTTT.

The chain employs TRBV27 and TRBJ2-2; D may be TRBD1 (5 bases). V lost 7 bases to trimming and J lost 3 bases, with 12 bases between them. Germline CDR1 is MNHEY and CDR2 is SMNVEV (reference sequence). This CDR3 has 14 amino acids. CDR3 bases: TGTGCCAGCACCCCCCTAGGGGACACCGGGGAGCTGTTTTTT. Protein product: CASTPLGDTGELFF.

The chain recombines TRBV30 with TRBJ2-6; D is tentatively TRBD1 or TRBD2 (5 bases each). Germline V gives CDR1 GTSNPN, CDR2 SVGIG (reference sequence). The CDR3 contains 16 residues. The V and J ends lost 0 bases and 4 bases respectively, with 13 bases between them. Here the CDR3 reads CAWSVWGMGGANVLTF. DNA for the CDR3: TGTGCCTGGAGTGTATGGGGGATGGGCGGGGCCAACGTCCTGACTTTC.

The genes are TRBV18 and TRBJ1-5, with D perhaps TRBD1 (5 bases). V lost 3 bases and J lost 1, with 13 bases in between. Germline CDR1 and CDR2: KGHSH and LQKENI. The CDR3 loop spans 16 amino acids. The CDR3 coding sequence is TGTGCCAGCTCACCGATACGGGGACCGAGCAATCAGCCCCAGCATTTT. The encoded protein is CASSPIRGPSNQPQHF.

This clone was observed a handful of times. The chain uses TRBV18 and TRBJ2-5; weak D call: TRBD1 (5 bases). The CDR3 contains 15 residues. V lost 4 bases, J lost 2 bases, and 14 bases lay in between. Germline V gene data show CDR1 as KGHSH and CDR2 as LQKENI. The CDR3 sequence is CASSLGAARQETQYF. For the CDR3, the DNA is TGTGCCAGCTCACTTGGGGCAGCAAGACAAGAGACCCAGTACTTC.

Points on this clone: Other DNA sequences in the sample encode the same CDR3. This chain links TRBV2 with TRBJ2-3; tentative D call: TRBD2 (6 bases). CDR3 size: 14 residues. Germline values: CDR1 SNHLY, CDR2 FYNNEI. Trimming cost V 6 bases and J 0 bases, with 10 bases left between them. The CDR3 is CASSPGLSTDTQYF. As DNA, the CDR3 is TGTGCCAGCAGCCCGGGACTTAGCACAGATACGCAGTATTTT.

This clone was seen only a few times. The chain uses TRBV11-3 and TRBJ2-1; D ambiguous. V was pared by 5 bases and J by 0 bases, with 14 bases between. Per germline, CDR1 SGHNT and CDR2 YENEEA. The CDR3 covers 16 residues. The CDR3 is CASSQGGFPSYNEQFF. The CDR3 DNA sequence: TGTGCCAGCAGCCAAGGCGGTTTCCCCTCCTACAATGAGCAGTTCTTC.

This clone has only one observation. This rearrangement joins TRBV2 to TRBJ1-1; 9 bases line up with TRBD1. In germline, CDR1 is SNHLY, CDR2 FYNNEI. Trimming took 6 bases from V and 9 from J; bases not matched to a gene: 11. The CDR3 contains 14 residues. The CDR3 DNA reads as TGTGCCAGCAGGGTGGACAGGGGTCGAGGGCAAGCTTTCTTT. It translates to CASRVDRGRGQAFF.

This clone has more than one count but fewer than ten. In nucleotides, the CDR3 is TGTGCCAGCAGCCGGGTTTACAATGAGCAGTTCTTC. Translation: CASSRVYNEQFF. The chain uses TRBV6-5 and TRBJ2-1; no definite D call. V was trimmed by 6 bases and J by 4 bases, leaving 7 bases between them. The CDR3 contains 12 residues. Germline V gene data show CDR1 as MNHEY and CDR2 as SVGAGI.

The rearrangement joins TRBV7-9 to TRBJ1-2, with 7 bases that match TRBD1. Germline trimming cut 5 bases from V and 8 bases from J; bases unmatched to any gene: 8. CDR3 size: 13 residues. Looked up from germline, CDR1 is SEHNR and CDR2 is FQNEAQ (reference sequence). In DNA form, the CDR3 reads TGTGCCAGCAGCCCGGGACAGAGAGAGGGCTACACCTTC. Protein product: CASSPGQREGYTF.

This clone was seen just once. The J gene is TRBJ1-3, the V gene TRBV28; D is unresolved. CDR1 is MDHEN and CDR2 is SYDVKM in the germline V gene. The CDR3 extends over 14 amino acids. Trimming stripped 7 bases from V and 0 bases from J, with 10 bases between. The CDR3 sequence: CASIRWGSGNTIYF. Here the CDR3 DNA reads TGTGCCAGCATAAGGTGGGGCTCTGGAAACACCATATATTTT.

DNA of the CDR3: TGTGCCAGCAGCGTAGGAGGGGACAGGGTTCGTGGAAACACCATATATTTT. This sequence encodes CASSVGGDRVRGNTIYF. V and J are TRBV9 and TRBJ1-3; 9 bases agree with TRBD1. Trimming took 0 bases from V and 3 from J; bases not matched to a gene: 7. The CDR3 covers 17 residues. Germline V gene data show CDR1 as SGDLS and CDR2 as YYNGEE. The full variable domain, rest sourced from reference TRBV9 and TRBJ1-3, is DSGVTQTPKHLITATGQRVTLRCSPRSGDLSVYWYQQSLDQGLQFLIQYYNGEERAKGNILERFSAQQFPDLHSELNLSSLELGDSALYFCASSVGGDRVRGNTIYFGEGSWLTVV.

V usage is TRBV19 and J usage is TRBJ1-2, with 9 bases lining up with TRBD1. The trim removed 7 bases at V and 8 bases at J, leaving 11 bases unmatched. This CDR3 spans 14 amino acids. Germline values: CDR1 LNHDA, CDR2 SQIVND (reference sequence). The CDR3 is CASKQQGASFGYTF. The CDR3 DNA reads TGTGCCAGTAAACAACAGGGGGCTTCCTTCGGCTACACCTTC. The whole variable domain, filled in from reference TRBV19 and TRBJ1-2, reads DGGITQSPKYLFRKEGQNVTLSCEQNLNHDAMYWYRQDPGQGLRLIYYSQIVNDFQKGDIAEGYSVSREKKESFPLTVTSAQKNPTAFYLCASKQQGASFGYTFGSGTRLTVV.

The chain couples TRBV28 to TRBJ2-7, with D unresolved. Germline CDR1 MDHEN, CDR2 SYDVKM. This CDR3 has 13 residues. The V end was cut by 6 bases, the J end by 5 bases, with 14 bases between. CDR3 nucleotide sequence: TGTGCCAGCAGCCAACCGAACGGCCACGAGCAGTACTTC. Encoded protein: CASSQPNGHEQYF.

The chain recombines TRBV7-6 with TRBJ2-3, with D perhaps being TRBD1 or TRBD2 (5 bases each). CDR3 size: 16 residues. The V end was cut by 2 bases, the J end by 0 bases, with 12 bases between. Germline V gene data show CDR1 as SGHVS and CDR2 as FNYEAQ. The CDR3 bases are TGTGCCAGCAGCTTACGGGGACGGACCAGCACAGATACGCAGTATTTT. The encoded protein is CASSLRGRTSTDTQYF.

The J gene is TRBJ1-2, the V gene TRBV7-6, with 10 bases that match TRBD1. The CDR3 spans 15 residues. Germline V gene lookup returns CDR1 SGHVS and CDR2 FNYEAQ. V was pared by 5 bases and J by 8 bases, with 11 bases of the junction left unmatched. The CDR3 protein is CASSLQTGGAEGYTF. CDR3 nucleotide sequence: TGTGCCAGCAGCCTGCAGACAGGGGGCGCGGAGGGCTACACCTTC.

This clone was recorded once. The V gene is TRBV5-1, the J gene TRBJ2-1; D perhaps matches TRBD2 (6 bases). Deletions cut 0 bases from V and 5 bases from J, with 9 bases between. CDR1 and CDR2 (germline): SGHRS, YFSETQ. The CDR3 is made up of 14 amino acids. The CDR3 DNA is TGCGCCAGCAGCTTGGCACCGGGAGACAATGAGCAGTTCTTC. This sequence encodes CASSLAPGDNEQFF.

This clone has a count of ten or more. This chain connects TRBV6-1 to TRBJ1-2; D ambiguous. CDR3 length: 11 residues. The germline V and J ends were trimmed by 5 bases and 5 bases, with 6 bases remaining between them. Germline CDR1 is MNHNS and CDR2 is SASEGT. The CDR3 spells CASSPTYGYTF. CDR3 DNA sequence: TGTGCCAGCAGTCCGACTTATGGCTACACCTTC.

The chain has TRBV29-1 and TRBJ1-1; D is perhaps TRBD1 (5 bases). The CDR3 has 16 amino acids. Trimming left V 5 bases short and J 4 bases short, with 23 bases between. Germline CDR1 SQVTM, CDR2 ANQGSEA. The CDR3 DNA sequence: TGCAGCGTTTCCACTCCGTTCGGACGGGGGGTCACTGAAGCTTTCTTT. Its translation: CSVSTPFGRGVTEAFF.

The chain combines TRBV10-1 with TRBJ2-3, with TRBD2 identical over 9 bases. CDR3 length equals 15 residues. V shed 6 bases, J shed 0 bases, and the junction held 4 bases outside the gene matches. Germline V gene data show CDR1 as WNHNN and CDR2 as SYGVQD (reference sequence). The CDR3: CASSSSGMSTDTQYF. The DNA of the CDR3 is TGCGCCAGCAGCTCTAGCGGGATGAGCACAGATACGCAGTATTTT.

The chain links TRBV4-1 to TRBJ2-5; TRBD2 matches at 7 bases. The J call is doubtful: the DNA matches TRBJ2-7 better. Germline values: CDR1 MGHRA, CDR2 YSYEKL. This CDR3 region has 17 residues. CDR3 sequence (DNA): TGCGCCAGCAGCCAAGTGTCCTCCGGACTAGTCTCCTACGAGCAGTACTTC. Translating it yields CASSQVSSGLVSYEQYF.

A few counts support this clone. This same CDR3 is encoded by further DNA sequences in the sample. The chain links TRBV6-5 to TRBJ1-1; D is undetermined. The CDR3 is 14 residues long. Between the trimmed V and J ends, which lost 2 bases and 0 bases, there was a span of 7 bases. Germline V lookup: CDR1 MNHEY, CDR2 SVGAGI. The CDR3 loop is CASSYNRLNTEAFF. CDR3 sequence (DNA): TGTGCCAGCAGTTACAACCGCTTGAACACTGAAGCTTTCTTT.

The CDR3 protein is CASSPNRGLRGVNEKLFF. CDR3 bases: TGTGCCAGCAGCCCGAACAGGGGATTGAGAGGTGTAAATGAAAAACTGTTTTTT. This rearrangement joins TRBV7-8 to TRBJ1-4; 7 nucleotides line up with TRBD1. Germline trimming cut 5 bases from V and 5 bases from J; bases unmatched to any gene: 17. The CDR3 is 18 amino acids. Germline assignment: CDR1 SGHVS and CDR2 FQNEAQ.

CDR3 in amino acids: CASTIGGRGRAKNIQYF. In nucleotides, the CDR3 is TGTGCCAGTACCATCGGTGGTAGGGGAAGGGCCAAAAACATTCAGTACTTC. The V call is TRBV19, the J call TRBJ2-4; perhaps TRBD1 as D (5 bases). CDR3 length: 17 amino acids. V was trimmed by 7 bases and J by 1 base, leaving 20 bases between them. In germline, CDR1 is LNHDA, CDR2 SQIVND (reference sequence). Full variable domain (outside the CDR3, taken from reference TRBV19 and TRBJ2-4): DGGITQSPKYLFRKEGQNVTLSCEQNLNHDAMYWYRQDPGQGLRLIYYSQIVNDFQKGDIAEGYSVSREKKESFPLTVTSAQKNPTAFYLCASTIGGRGRAKNIQYFGAGTRLSVL.

This rearrangement joins TRBV7-2 to TRBJ1-2; no clear D gene. V shed 5 bases and J shed 5 bases, with 12 bases lying between them. The CDR3 sequence is 13 residues long. CDR1 and CDR2 (germline): SGHTA, FQGNSA. This CDR3 reads CASSQQTDYGYTF. The CDR3 DNA follows: TGTGCCAGCAGCCAGCAAACAGATTATGGCTACACCTTC.

This chain joins TRBV10-3 and TRBJ2-1, with a possible D match to TRBD1 (5 bases). The CDR3 consists of 15 residues. The germline V and J ends were trimmed by 8 bases and 5 bases, with 19 bases remaining between them. Looked up from germline, CDR1 is ENHRY and CDR2 is SYGVKD. CDR3 amino acids: CAISGGGQWNNEQFF. The CDR3 nucleotides read TGTGCCATCTCTGGCGGCGGACAATGGAACAATGAGCAGTTCTTC.

The V call is TRBV9, the J call TRBJ2-1; D is possibly TRBD2 (6 bases). The germline CDR1 and CDR2 sequences are SGDLS and YYNGEE. V was pared by 2 bases and J by 5 bases, with 11 bases between. CDR3 length: 14 residues. The CDR3 protein is CASSVASVDNEQFF. The CDR3 DNA follows: TGTGCCAGCAGCGTGGCTAGCGTAGACAATGAGCAGTTCTTC.

CDR3 protein: CASRSKNYNEQFF. CDR3 sequence (DNA): TGTGCCAGCAGGTCTAAAAATTACAATGAGCAGTTCTTC. The chain recombines TRBV6-5 with TRBJ2-1; D is ambiguous. The CDR3 loop spans 13 amino acids. Between the trimmed V and J ends, which lost 6 bases and 4 bases, there was a span of 10 bases. Germline loops: CDR1 MNHEY, CDR2 SVGAGI.

This clone came up once. This chain links TRBV12-5 with TRBJ2-2; 8 bases match TRBD2. The trim removed 0 bases at V and 4 bases at J, leaving 4 bases unmatched. CDR3 size: 16 residues. Germline loops: CDR1 LGHNT, CDR2 FRNRAP. This chain's CDR3 is CASGLVLAASTGELFF. DNA for the CDR3: TGTGCTAGTGGTTTGGTACTAGCGGCTAGCACCGGGGAGCTGTTTTTT. Full variable domain (rest looked up from reference TRBV12-5 and TRBJ2-2): DARVTQTPRHKVTEMGQEVTMRCQPILGHNTVFWYRQTMMQGLELLAYFRNRAPLDDSGMPKDRFSAEMPDATLATLKIQPSEPRDSAVYFCASGLVLAASTGELFFGEGSRLTVL.